The 20 T cell receptor beta chains below come from one sample, sequenced in a study of T cell responses to AZD1222 COVID-19 vaccine. TCRdb's copy holds only in-frame clones and misses some; the assay was immunoSEQ multiplex PCR. Found here are over 20,000 clones, roughly 85% of them singletons; the top ten hold around 2.7%. This specimen was peripheral blood, taken 28 days after the second AZD1222 dose. These TCRs come from an adult who received the AZD1222 COVID-19 vaccine.

The chain has TRBV7-9 and TRBJ1-1; TRBD1 might be the D (5 bases). Deletions cut 2 bases from V and 7 bases from J, with 11 bases between. Per germline, CDR1 SEHNR and CDR2 FQNEAQ (reference sequence). The CDR3 runs 13 residues. CDR3 sequence: CASSLNSGGEAFF. The DNA of the CDR3 is TGTGCCAGCAGCTTAAATTCTGGGGGTGAAGCTTTCTTT. Combining the CDR3 with reference TRBV7-9 and TRBJ1-1 gives the whole variable domain DTGVSQNPRHKITKRGQNVTFRCDPISEHNRLYWYRQTLGQGPEFLTYFQNEAQLEKSRLLSDRFSAERPKGSFSTLEIQRTEQGDSAMYLCASSLNSGGEAFFGQGTRLTVV.

The V and J genes are TRBV5-1 and TRBJ2-7; 14 bases map to TRBD2. This CDR3 is 17 amino acids long. Germline CDR1 reads SGHRS; CDR2 reads YFSETQ. J was trimmed by 2 bases and V by 4 bases; bases with no gene match: 8. The DNA for the CDR3 is TGCGCCAGCAGCGCTCAGATGACTAGCGGGGGGGCCTACGAGCAGTACTTC. Its translation: CASSAQMTSGGAYEQYF.

V is TRBV5-4 and J is TRBJ2-3; D ambiguous. Between the trimmed V and J ends, which lost 2 bases and 5 bases, there was a span of 9 bases. The CDR3 contains 13 residues. Germline CDR1 and CDR2: SGHNT and YYREEE (reference sequence). The CDR3 spells CASSFGFGDTQYF. The CDR3 nucleotides are TGTGCCAGCAGCTTTGGATTTGGAGATACGCAGTATTTT.

Only one count was recorded for this clone. V is TRBV6-5 and J is TRBJ1-1, with D unclear. Germline loops: CDR1 MNHEY, CDR2 SVGAGI. Trimming stripped 4 bases from V and 1 base from J, with 7 bases between. The CDR3 is 13 amino acids. This chain's CDR3 is CASSSWGNTEAFF. The CDR3, as DNA: TGTGCCAGCAGTTCTTGGGGGAACACTGAAGCTTTCTTT.

Written as DNA, the CDR3 is TGTGCCAGCGCCCGGGACAGGGACACCGGGGAGCTGTTTTTT. Translating gives CASARDRDTGELFF. This chain joins TRBV28 and TRBJ2-2, with 9 bases that match TRBD1. Germline V lookup: CDR1 MDHEN, CDR2 SYDVKM. Trimming cost V 8 bases and J 3 bases; bases outside gene matches: 4. This CDR3 contains 14 residues.

V usage is TRBV5-1 and J usage is TRBJ2-2; a weak D match, TRBD2 (5 bases). Between the trimmed V and J ends, which lost 3 bases and 1 base, there was a span of 10 bases. There are 15 residues in the CDR3. The germline gives CDR1 SGHRS, CDR2 YFSETQ. CDR3 region: CASSSSGVNTGELFF. The CDR3 bases are TGCGCCAGCAGCTCGAGCGGCGTGAACACCGGGGAGCTGTTTTTT.

V usage is TRBV10-3 and J usage is TRBJ1-2, with D unresolved. V gave up 2 bases and J gave up 2 bases, with 15 bases separating them. In germline, CDR1 is ENHRY, CDR2 SYGVKD. The CDR3 has 16 residues. The CDR3 loop is CAISERRGGSNYGYTF. The CDR3 DNA is TGTGCCATCAGTGAGAGACGAGGCGGGTCCAACTATGGCTACACCTTC.

The V call is TRBV9, the J call TRBJ2-2; D perhaps matches TRBD1 (6 bases). With 2 bases removed from V and 0 bases from J, the gap between germline ends came to 11 bases. This CDR3 region has 16 residues. The germline gives CDR1 SGDLS, CDR2 YYNGEE. CDR3 region: CASSVSGTTNTGELFF. The CDR3 nucleotides read TGTGCCAGCAGCGTCTCCGGGACAACGAACACCGGGGAGCTGTTTTTT.

The table lists this clone with a count of one. V is TRBV5-1 and J is TRBJ1-4, with D maybe TRBD1 (6 bases). Germline values: CDR1 SGHRS, CDR2 YFSETQ. The length of the CDR3 is 13 residues. V dropped 4 bases and J dropped 5 bases, with 9 bases sitting between them. This CDR3 is CASSRGANEKLFF. In nucleotides, the CDR3 is TGCGCCAGCAGCAGGGGGGCCAATGAAAAACTGTTTTTT.

The rearrangement links TRBV4-3 to TRBJ1-1, with D uncertain. Trimming took off 2 bases at V and 3 bases at J, with 10 bases between the two ends. Per the germline V gene, CDR1 is LGHNA and CDR2 is YSLEER. This CDR3 spans 14 amino acids. The CDR3 here is CASSQQLRYTEAFF. In DNA, the CDR3 is TGCGCCAGCAGCCAACAGCTTAGATACACTGAAGCTTTCTTT.

The rearrangement uses TRBV12-3 or TRBV12-4 and TRBJ2-7, with 8 bases aligning to TRBD2. This CDR3 has 13 residues. The V gene end was trimmed by 5 bases and the J gene end by 5 bases; junction bases not matched to a gene: 5. The CDR3, as DNA: TGTGCCAGCAGTGCAGGACTAGCTGACGAGCAGTACTTC. Translated, it gives CASSAGLADEQYF.

This rearrangement joins TRBV15 to TRBJ2-7; D may be TRBD1 (6 bases). The germline V and J ends were trimmed by 0 bases and 5 bases, with 14 bases remaining between them. This CDR3 has 15 amino acids. Germline-derived CDR1 and CDR2 are LNHNV and YYDKDF (reference sequence). The CDR3, as DNA: TGTGCCACCAGCAGAGACAGGGGATATTTCCACGAGCAGTACTTC. Translating it yields CATSRDRGYFHEQYF.

This chain joins TRBV28 and TRBJ1-1; D ambiguous. V was shortened by 2 bases and J by 5 bases, with 12 bases between the two germline ends. The CDR3 sequence is 14 residues long. The germline V gene has CDR1 MDHEN and CDR2 SYDVKM. The CDR3 spells CASSLPKGGTEAFF. CDR3 nucleotide sequence: TGTGCCAGCAGTTTACCCAAGGGAGGAACTGAAGCTTTCTTT.

The V and J genes are TRBV5-1 and TRBJ1-5; a possible D gene is TRBD1 (6 bases). The V gene's germline CDR1 is SGHRS and CDR2 YFSETQ. The CDR3 has 14 amino acids. The V end lost 4 bases, the J end lost 7 bases, and 15 bases lay between the germline ends. The CDR3 is CASSPSGAGQPQHF. CDR3 nucleotide sequence: TGCGCCAGCAGCCCCTCGGGGGCGGGACAGCCCCAGCATTTT.

The V and J genes are TRBV19 and TRBJ2-4, with 7 bases identical to TRBD1. The CDR3 extends over 15 amino acids. J was trimmed by 1 base and V by 6 bases; bases with no gene match: 6. In germline, CDR1 is LNHDA, CDR2 SQIVND (reference sequence). The CDR3 region is CASRLQGSAKNIQYF. The CDR3 region has the DNA TGTGCCAGTAGATTACAGGGGTCGGCCAAAAACATTCAGTACTTC.

The table lists this clone with a few counts. The V gene is TRBV19, the J gene TRBJ1-1; TRBD1 might be the D (6 bases). V lost 6 bases to trimming and J lost 7 bases, with 15 bases between them. CDR3 length: 13 residues. CDR1 and CDR2 from the germline V gene are LNHDA and SQIVND (reference sequence). DNA for the CDR3: TGTGCCAGTAGCGAACAGGGCGGCCTTGAAGCTTTCTTT. Protein sequence: CASSEQGGLEAFF. Full variable domain (missing parts from reference TRBV19 and TRBJ1-1): DGGITQSPKYLFRKEGQNVTLSCEQNLNHDAMYWYRQDPGQGLRLIYYSQIVNDFQKGDIAEGYSVSREKKESFPLTVTSAQKNPTAFYLCASSEQGGLEAFFGQGTRLTVV.

The chain links TRBV18 to TRBJ2-7; perhaps D is TRBD1 or TRBD2 (5 bases each). Germline V lookup: CDR1 KGHSH, CDR2 LQKENI. Trimming removed 1 base from V and 6 bases from J, with 16 bases in between. The CDR3 has 15 amino acids. The CDR3 DNA reads as TGTGCCAGCTCACCACGGGGACCTCCAACCTCCGAGCAGTACTTC. Its protein product is CASSPRGPPTSEQYF.

This clone occurred once. The J gene is TRBJ2-2, the V gene TRBV5-5; 10 positions agree with TRBD1. The germline CDR1 and CDR2 sequences are SGHKS and YYEKEE (reference sequence). The CDR3 spans 16 residues. V lost 3 bases and J lost 2; bases outside the gene matches: 4. In DNA, the CDR3 is TGTGCCAGCAGCTGGGGACAGGGGCTTAACACCGGGGAGCTGTTTTTT. Its protein is CASSWGQGLNTGELFF.

The count of this clone is one. The chain employs TRBV7-2 and TRBJ2-5, with a tentative D call TRBD2 (5 bases). With 0 bases removed from V and 1 base from J, the gap between germline ends came to 6 bases. Per germline, CDR1 SGHTA and CDR2 FQGNSA. CDR3 length equals 14 residues. The CDR3: CASSLASGQETQYF. The CDR3 DNA sequence: TGTGCCAGCAGCTTAGCCAGCGGCCAAGAGACCCAGTACTTC. Full variable domain (remainder filled in from reference TRBV7-2 and TRBJ2-5): GAGVSQSPSNKVTEKGKDVELRCDPISGHTALYWYRQSLGQGLEFLIYFQGNSAPDKSGLPSDRFSAERTGGSVSTLTIQRTQQEDSAVYLCASSLASGQETQYFGPGTRLLVL.

This clone was picked up a small number of times. The chain links TRBV4-3 to TRBJ2-2; 10 bases agree with TRBD1. Germline trimming cut 3 bases from V and 2 bases from J; bases unmatched to any gene: 3. Germline V gene sequence: CDR1 LGHNA, CDR2 YSLEER. The CDR3 contains 16 residues. Written as DNA, the CDR3 is TGCGCCAGCAGCCAGGGGACAGGGGATAACACCGGGGAGCTGTTTTTT. Residues: CASSQGTGDNTGELFF.